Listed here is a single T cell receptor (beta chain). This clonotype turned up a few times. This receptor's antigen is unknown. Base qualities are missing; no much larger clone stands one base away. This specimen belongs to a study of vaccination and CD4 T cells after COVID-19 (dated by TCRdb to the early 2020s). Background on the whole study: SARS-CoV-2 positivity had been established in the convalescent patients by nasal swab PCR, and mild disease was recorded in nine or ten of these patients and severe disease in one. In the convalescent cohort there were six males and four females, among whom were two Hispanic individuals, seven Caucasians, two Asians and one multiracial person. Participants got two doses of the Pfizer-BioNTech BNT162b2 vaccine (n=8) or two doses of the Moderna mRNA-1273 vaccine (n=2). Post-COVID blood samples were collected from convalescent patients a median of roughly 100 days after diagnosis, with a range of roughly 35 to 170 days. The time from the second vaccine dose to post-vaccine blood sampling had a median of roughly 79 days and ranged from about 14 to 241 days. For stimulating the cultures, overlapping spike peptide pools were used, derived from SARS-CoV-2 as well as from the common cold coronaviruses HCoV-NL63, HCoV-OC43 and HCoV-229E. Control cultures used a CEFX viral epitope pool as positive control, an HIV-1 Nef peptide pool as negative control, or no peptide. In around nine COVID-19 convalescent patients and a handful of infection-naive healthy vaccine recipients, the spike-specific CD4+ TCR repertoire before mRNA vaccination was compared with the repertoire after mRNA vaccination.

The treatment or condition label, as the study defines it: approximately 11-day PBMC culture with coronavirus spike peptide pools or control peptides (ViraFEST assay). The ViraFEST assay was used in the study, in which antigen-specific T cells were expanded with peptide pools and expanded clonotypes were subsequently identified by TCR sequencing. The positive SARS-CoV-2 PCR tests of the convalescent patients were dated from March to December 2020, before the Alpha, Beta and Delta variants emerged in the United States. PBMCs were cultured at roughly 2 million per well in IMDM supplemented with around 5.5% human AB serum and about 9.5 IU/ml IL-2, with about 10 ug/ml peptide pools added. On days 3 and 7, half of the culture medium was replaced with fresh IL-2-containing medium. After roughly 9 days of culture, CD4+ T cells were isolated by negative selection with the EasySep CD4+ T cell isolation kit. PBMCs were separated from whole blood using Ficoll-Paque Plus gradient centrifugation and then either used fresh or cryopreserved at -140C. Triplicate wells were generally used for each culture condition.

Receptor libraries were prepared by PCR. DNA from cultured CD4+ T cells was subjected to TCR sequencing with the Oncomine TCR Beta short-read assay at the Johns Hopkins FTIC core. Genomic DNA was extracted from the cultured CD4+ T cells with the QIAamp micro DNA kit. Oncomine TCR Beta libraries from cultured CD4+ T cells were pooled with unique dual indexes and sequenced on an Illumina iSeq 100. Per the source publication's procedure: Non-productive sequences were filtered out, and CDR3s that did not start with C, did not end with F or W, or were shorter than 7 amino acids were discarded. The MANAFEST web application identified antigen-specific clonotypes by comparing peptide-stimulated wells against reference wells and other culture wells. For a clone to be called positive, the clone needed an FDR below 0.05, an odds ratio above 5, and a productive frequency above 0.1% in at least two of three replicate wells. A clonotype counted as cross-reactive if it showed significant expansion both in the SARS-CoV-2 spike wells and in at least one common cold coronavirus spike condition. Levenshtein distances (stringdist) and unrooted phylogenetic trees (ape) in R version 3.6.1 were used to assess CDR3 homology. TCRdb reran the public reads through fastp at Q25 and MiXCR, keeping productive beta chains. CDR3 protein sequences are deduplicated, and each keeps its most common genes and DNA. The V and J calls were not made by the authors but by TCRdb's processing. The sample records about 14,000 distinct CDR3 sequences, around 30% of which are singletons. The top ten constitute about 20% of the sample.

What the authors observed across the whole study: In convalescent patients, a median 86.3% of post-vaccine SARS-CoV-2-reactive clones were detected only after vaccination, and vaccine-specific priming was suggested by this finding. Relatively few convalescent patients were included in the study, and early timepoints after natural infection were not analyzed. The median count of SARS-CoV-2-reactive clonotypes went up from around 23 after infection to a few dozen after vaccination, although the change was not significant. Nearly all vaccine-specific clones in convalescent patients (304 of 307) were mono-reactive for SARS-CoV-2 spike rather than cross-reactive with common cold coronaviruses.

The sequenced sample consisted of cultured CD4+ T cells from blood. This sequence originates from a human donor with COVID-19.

The CDR3 reads as follows: CASRAGMSTDTQYF. The DNA sequence follows: TGTGCCAGTAGGGCTGGGATGAGCACAGATACGCAGTATTTT. The chain links TRBV19 with TRBJ2-3; too little of a D gene remains to name it. V sheds 6 bases and J sheds 0 bases, leaving 10 bases between their ends. CDR1 and CDR2 (LNHDA, SQIVND) derive from the germline V gene (reference sequence). From cysteine to phenylalanine, the CDR3 is 14 amino acids long. Kept here is only the CDR3 DNA, which spans 42 bases and is read in frame from base 1. The entire variable domain, with the stretches around the CDR3 drawn from the reference TRBV19 and TRBJ2-3 proteins, is DGGITQSPKYLFRKEGQNVTLSCEQNLNHDAMYWYRQDPGQGLRLIYYSQIVNDFQKGDIAEGYSVSREKKESFPLTVTSAQKNPTAFYLCASRAGMSTDTQYFGPGTRLTVL.